The 25 T cell receptor beta chains reported below all come from one sample, sequenced in a study of T cell responses to AZD1222 COVID-19 vaccine. Profiled with immunoSEQ multiplex PCR; TCRdb holds only in-frame clones, not every one. The sample lists about 130,000 clones, about 91% occurring once. The sequenced sample was peripheral blood, obtained on day 0 of AZD1222 vaccination. The receptor set was obtained from an adult in good health.

The chain couples TRBV4-1 to TRBJ1-1, with TRBD1 matching 9 bases. CDR3 length equals 15 residues. V lost 2 bases and J lost 0; bases outside the gene matches: 1. Germline loops: CDR1 MGHRA, CDR2 YSYEKL. CDR3 nucleotide sequence: TGCGCCAGCAGCCAATGGACAGGGGTGAACACTGAAGCTTTCTTT. Its protein product is CASSQWTGVNTEAFF.

The CDR3 loop reads CASSEDRQPGTEAFF. CDR3 DNA sequence: TGTGCCAGCAGTGAAGACCGACAGCCGGGGACTGAAGCTTTCTTT. The chain has TRBV2 and TRBJ1-1, with D possibly TRBD1 on 5 matching bases. Germline values: CDR1 SNHLY, CDR2 FYNNEI. This CDR3 is built from 15 residues. V lost 1 base and J lost 5, with 14 bases in between.

As concerns this clone: This same CDR3 is encoded by further DNA sequences in the sample. The J gene is TRBJ2-3, the V gene TRBV4-2; D uncertain. Germline-derived CDR1 and CDR2 are LGHNA and YNFKEQ. The CDR3 is 14 residues long. V lost 1 base and J lost 4, with 9 bases in between. The CDR3 sequence is CASSQGDGADTQYF. The DNA for the CDR3 is TGTGCCAGCAGCCAAGGCGATGGGGCAGATACGCAGTATTTT.

This clone was observed a handful of times. The rearrangement uses TRBV5-1 and TRBJ1-4, with D unresolved. Germline CDR1 SGHRS, CDR2 YFSETQ. The CDR3 consists of 14 residues. Trimming removed 2 bases from V and 7 bases from J, with 12 bases in between. The CDR3 is CASSFRPLAEKLFF. CDR3 bases: TGCGCCAGCAGCTTCCGCCCCCTCGCTGAAAAACTGTTTTTT.

The genes are TRBV19 and TRBJ1-5; 11 bases agree with TRBD1. CDR1 is LNHDA and CDR2 is SQIVND in the germline V gene (reference sequence). Trimming cost V 7 bases and J 2 bases; bases outside gene matches: 4. This CDR3 spans 15 amino acids. The CDR3 DNA follows: TGTGCCAGTATGTCGGGACAGGGGGGCAATCAGCCCCAGCATTTT. This translates into CASMSGQGGNQPQHF.

The V call is TRBV5-5, the J call TRBJ2-5; 8 bases map to TRBD1. Germline V gene data show CDR1 as SGHKS and CDR2 as YYEKEE (reference sequence). Germline trimming cut 4 bases from V and 3 bases from J; bases unmatched to any gene: 5. This CDR3 is 14 amino acids long. The CDR3 coding sequence is TGTGCCAGCAGCGAAACAGGGGGAGAAGAGACCCAGTACTTC. It codes for CASSETGGEETQYF. The full variable domain, rest sourced from reference TRBV5-5 and TRBJ2-5, is DAGVTQSPTHLIKTRGQQVTLRCSPISGHKSVSWYQQVLGQGPQFIFQYYEKEERGRGNFPDRFSARQFPNYSSELNVNALLLGDSALYLCASSETGGEETQYFGPGTRLLVL.

The J gene is TRBJ2-1, the V gene TRBV7-2, with TRBD2 matching over 12 bases. The germline V gene encodes CDR1 SGHTA and CDR2 FQGNSA. V was clipped by 6 bases and J by 4 bases; unmatched bases: 7. CDR3 length: 16 residues. The CDR3 DNA reads as TGTGCCAGCAGAACACGGACTAGCGGGGTGTACAATGAGCAGTTCTTC. It translates to CASRTRTSGVYNEQFF.

This clone was seen only once. The chain joins TRBV24-1 to TRBJ1-2; D perhaps matches TRBD1 (6 bases). Germline CDR1 KGHDR, CDR2 SFDVKD. The V gene lost 8 bases and the J gene lost 4 bases, with 13 bases spanning the gap. This CDR3 is built from 13 residues. The CDR3 region has the DNA TGTGCCACCATGTCCCGGGACACCTATGGCTACACCTTC. This sequence encodes CATMSRDTYGYTF.

This chain links TRBV6-2 or TRBV6-3 with TRBJ2-6; 7 bases fit TRBD1. The CDR3 has 17 amino acids. The trim removed 5 bases at V and 0 bases at J, leaving 7 bases unmatched. Germline V CDR1 and CDR2: MNHEY, SVGEGT. In nucleotides, the CDR3 is TGTGCCAGCAGTAGACAGGGTGTAAGCTCTGGGGCCAACGTCCTGACTTTC. Protein sequence: CASSRQGVSSGANVLTF.

The chain combines TRBV10-1 with TRBJ1-4; D not resolved. CDR3 length equals 16 residues. Germline CDR1 and CDR2: WNHNN and SYGVQD (reference sequence). V was cut by 0 bases and J by 3 bases, with 11 bases left in between. CDR3 sequence: CASSESMDGSNEKLFF. For the CDR3, the DNA is TGCGCCAGCAGTGAGTCGATGGATGGGTCTAATGAAAAACTGTTTTTT.

J is TRBJ1-5 and V is TRBV7-2, with TRBD1 matching 7 bases. This CDR3 has 14 amino acids. The V and J ends lost 4 bases and 5 bases, in that order; junction bases with no gene match: 5. Germline lookup yields CDR1 SGHTA and CDR2 FQGNSA. In nucleotides, the CDR3 is TGTGCCAGCAGCTCCTTTCAGGGGGATCAGCCCCAGCATTTT. This encodes CASSSFQGDQPQHF. Using reference TRBV7-2 and TRBJ1-5 for the parts outside the CDR3, the full variable domain is GAGVSQSPSNKVTEKGKDVELRCDPISGHTALYWYRQSLGQGLEFLIYFQGNSAPDKSGLPSDRFSAERTGGSVSTLTIQRTQQEDSAVYLCASSSFQGDQPQHFGDGTRLSIL.

This chain links TRBV12-3 or TRBV12-4 with TRBJ2-1, with D hard to call. CDR3 length: 13 amino acids. V was trimmed by 3 bases and J by 14 bases, leaving 17 bases between them. The CDR3 loop is CASSFRSLPVEFF. CDR3 bases: TGTGCCAGCAGTTTCCGGAGTCTCCCCGTGGAGTTCTTC.

The rearrangement joins TRBV7-8 to TRBJ1-3; 9 nucleotides align to TRBD1. The CDR3 contains 16 residues. Germline V lookup: CDR1 SGHVS, CDR2 FQNEAQ. The ends lost 3 bases at V and 3 bases at J; junction bases unmatched: 6. CDR3 coding DNA: TGTGCCAGCAGCTTTGGACAGGGGCGTCTTGGAAACACCATATATTTT. It is translated as CASSFGQGRLGNTIYF.

V usage is TRBV19 and J usage is TRBJ2-3; weak D call: TRBD2 (5 bases). Germline V gene sequence: CDR1 LNHDA, CDR2 SQIVND (reference sequence). Between the trimmed V and J ends, which lost 6 bases and 0 bases, there was a span of 7 bases. The CDR3 runs 13 residues. The CDR3 bases are TGTGCCAGTAGGGACTCTAGCACAGATACGCAGTATTTT. It is translated as CASRDSSTDTQYF.

The chain couples TRBV7-2 to TRBJ2-3; D is unresolved. The CDR3 has 14 residues. Per the germline V gene, CDR1 is SGHTA and CDR2 is FQGNSA. With 1 base removed from V and 3 bases from J, the gap between germline ends came to 8 bases. The CDR3 loop reads CASSLGVATDTQYF. The CDR3 DNA reads as TGTGCCAGCAGCTTAGGCGTCGCGACAGATACGCAGTATTTT. Supplemented by reference TRBV7-2 and TRBJ2-3, the full variable domain reads GAGVSQSPSNKVTEKGKDVELRCDPISGHTALYWYRQSLGQGLEFLIYFQGNSAPDKSGLPSDRFSAERTGGSVSTLTIQRTQQEDSAVYLCASSLGVATDTQYFGPGTRLTVL.

The J gene is TRBJ1-1, the V gene TRBV21-1; the DNA was not compared with TRBD1, the D call given in the table. TRBV21-1 is listed as a pseudogene. This CDR3 is built from 22 residues. In DNA form, the CDR3 reads TGTGCCAGCAGCAAAGTGAACAGGACAGCGTGGGCTGGGACCGCAACATCCCCTGAAGCTTTCTTT. It yields the protein CASSKVNRTAWAGTATSPEAFF.

The chain recombines TRBV5-4 with TRBJ1-2; D uncertain. Germline values: CDR1 SGHNT, CDR2 YYREEE (reference sequence). The V and J ends lost 4 bases and 8 bases respectively, with 12 bases between them. The length of the CDR3 is 12 residues. CDR3 DNA: TGTGCCAGCAGCCTGGAATATGACGGCTACACCTTC. It yields the protein CASSLEYDGYTF.

The chain combines TRBV6-5 with TRBJ1-6, with D uncertain. Per germline, CDR1 MNHEY and CDR2 SVGAGI. This CDR3 contains 15 residues. With 0 bases removed from V and 7 bases from J, the gap between germline ends came to 10 bases. CDR3 DNA sequence: TGTGCCAGCAGTTACTCGAACGGTCTGAATTCACCCCTCCACTTT. Translated: CASSYSNGLNSPLHF.

The gene calls are TRBV10-2 and TRBJ2-5; no reliable D call. V dropped 3 bases and J dropped 9 bases, with 11 bases sitting between them. CDR3 size: 12 residues. Per germline, CDR1 WSHSY and CDR2 SAAADI. CDR3 coding DNA: TGCGCCAGCAGTGACCCCTTAGTGGCCCAGTACTTC. This sequence encodes CASSDPLVAQYF.

J is TRBJ1-2 and V is TRBV5-5, with 9 nucleotides matching TRBD1. With V trimmed by 1 base and J by 2 bases, 3 bases remained unmatched. CDR3 length: 15 residues. The germline V gene has CDR1 SGHKS and CDR2 YYEKEE (reference sequence). The CDR3 sequence: CASSLSGQGNYGYTF. As DNA, the CDR3 is TGTGCCAGCAGCTTGAGCGGACAGGGGAACTATGGCTACACCTTC.

V gene TRBV4-3 combines with J gene TRBJ2-3; 8 nucleotides line up with TRBD2. The CDR3 has 15 residues. Germline-derived CDR1 and CDR2 are LGHNA and YSLEER. With 4 bases clipped from V and 2 bases from J, the junction kept 5 bases outside the gene matches. CDR3 in amino acids: CASSRILADTDTQYF. CDR3 DNA sequence: TGCGCCAGCAGCCGCATACTAGCGGACACAGATACGCAGTATTTT.

The chain recombines TRBV19 with TRBJ1-3; D is possibly TRBD1 (6 bases). The CDR3 is made up of 14 amino acids. V was shortened by 6 bases and J by 4 bases, with 13 bases between the two germline ends. Per germline, CDR1 LNHDA and CDR2 SQIVND (reference sequence). CDR3 in amino acids: CASSRRGLGNTIYF. CDR3 in DNA: TGTGCCAGTAGCCGGCGGGGGCTAGGAAACACCATATATTTT. The full variable domain, completed using reference TRBV19 and TRBJ1-3, is DGGITQSPKYLFRKEGQNVTLSCEQNLNHDAMYWYRQDPGQGLRLIYYSQIVNDFQKGDIAEGYSVSREKKESFPLTVTSAQKNPTAFYLCASSRRGLGNTIYFGEGSWLTVV.

The rearrangement uses TRBV6-5 and TRBJ2-3; D is perhaps TRBD2 (7 bases). V lost 5 bases, J lost 3 bases, and 15 bases lay in between. Germline V CDR1 and CDR2: MNHEY, SVGAGI. This CDR3 contains 15 residues. The CDR3 region is CASSPWGGSTDTQYF. The CDR3 DNA is TGTGCCAGCAGTCCCTGGGGGGGCTCGACAGATACGCAGTATTTT.

The J gene is TRBJ2-7, the V gene TRBV6-1; TRBD1 might be the D (5 bases). This CDR3 has 15 residues. V was cut by 2 bases and J by 1 base, with 12 bases left in between. CDR1 MNHNS and CDR2 SASEGT come from the germline V gene. The CDR3 protein is CASSETLYRSYEQYF. CDR3 DNA sequence: TGTGCCAGCAGTGAAACGCTTTACAGGTCCTACGAGCAGTACTTC.

This clone was detected only a few times. The chain links TRBV7-6 to TRBJ2-1; 10 nucleotides align to TRBD2. Trimming at V came to 1 base and at J to 6 bases, leaving 3 bases not matched to a gene. In germline, CDR1 is SGHVS, CDR2 FNYEAQ. The CDR3 contains 15 residues. The CDR3 here is CASSLVSGGGNEQFF. In DNA form, the CDR3 reads TGTGCCAGCAGCTTAGTAAGCGGGGGGGGCAATGAGCAGTTCTTC.